The T cell receptor (beta chain) described here comes from a study of early stage breast cancer tumors. With regard to this clone: What it binds is unknown.

General study points: Enriched TCRB sequences shared across patients were mostly commonly generated sequences.

Each sample had two DNA replicates, approximately 0.52 ug blood or about 1.5 ug tissue. Assay used: immunoSEQ multiplex PCR; TCRdb lists only in-frame clones, some missing. The table has about 14,000 clones, approximately 88% seen once. V lost 5 bases and J lost 3; bases outside the gene matches: 5. The CDR3 has 15 amino acids. The V gene's germline CDR1 is KGHSH and CDR2 LQKENI. The origin of this receptor is a person aged 25 to 40 with breast cancer. Sample: normal breast tissue next to the tumor. The chain is built from TRBV18 and TRBJ2-3; 10 bases fit TRBD1. The CDR3 sequence is CASSGQGGRTDTQYF. Here the CDR3 DNA reads TGTGCCAGCTCAGGACAGGGGGGGAGAACAGATACGCAGTATTTT.